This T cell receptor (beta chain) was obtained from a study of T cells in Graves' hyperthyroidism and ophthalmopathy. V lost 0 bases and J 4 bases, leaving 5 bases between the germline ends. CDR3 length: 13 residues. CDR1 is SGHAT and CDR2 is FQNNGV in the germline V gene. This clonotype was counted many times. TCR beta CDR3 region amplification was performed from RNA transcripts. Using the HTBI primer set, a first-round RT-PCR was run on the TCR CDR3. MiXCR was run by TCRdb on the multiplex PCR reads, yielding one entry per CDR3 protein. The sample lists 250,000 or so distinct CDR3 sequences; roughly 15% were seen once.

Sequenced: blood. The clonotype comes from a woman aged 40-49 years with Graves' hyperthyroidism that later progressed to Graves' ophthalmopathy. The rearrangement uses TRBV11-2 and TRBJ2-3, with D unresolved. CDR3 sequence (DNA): TGTGCCAGCAGCTTAGATGGGCCAGATACGCAGTATTTT. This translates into CASSLDGPDTQYF.